This T cell receptor (beta chain) appears in the sequencing data of a study of cytomegalovirus exposure and HLA in healthy donors. The study, taken as a whole, reports: The listing of 150 to 200 TCR beta chains classed them as cytomegalovirus-associated.

Comments on this clone: What it binds is unknown.

The assay was immunoSEQ multiplex PCR, and TCRdb's table has in-frame clones only and misses some. The sample contains tens of thousands of clones, under 95% of which appear only once. Looked up from germline, CDR1 is MDHEN and CDR2 is SYDVKM. The junction had 3 bases not matched to a gene; V was cut back by 5 bases and J by 0 bases. There are 15 residues in the CDR3. The approximately 120-subject validation cohort, separate from the approximately 670-subject first cohort, included the donors. Sequencing was performed on PBMCs. The chain links TRBV28 to TRBJ2-4; 8 bases map to TRBD1. The receptor's source is a young man in good health and CMV-seronegative. The CDR3 here is CASSPDRVAKNIQYF. The CDR3 DNA is TGTGCCAGCAGTCCGGACAGGGTAGCCAAAAACATTCAGTACTTC.